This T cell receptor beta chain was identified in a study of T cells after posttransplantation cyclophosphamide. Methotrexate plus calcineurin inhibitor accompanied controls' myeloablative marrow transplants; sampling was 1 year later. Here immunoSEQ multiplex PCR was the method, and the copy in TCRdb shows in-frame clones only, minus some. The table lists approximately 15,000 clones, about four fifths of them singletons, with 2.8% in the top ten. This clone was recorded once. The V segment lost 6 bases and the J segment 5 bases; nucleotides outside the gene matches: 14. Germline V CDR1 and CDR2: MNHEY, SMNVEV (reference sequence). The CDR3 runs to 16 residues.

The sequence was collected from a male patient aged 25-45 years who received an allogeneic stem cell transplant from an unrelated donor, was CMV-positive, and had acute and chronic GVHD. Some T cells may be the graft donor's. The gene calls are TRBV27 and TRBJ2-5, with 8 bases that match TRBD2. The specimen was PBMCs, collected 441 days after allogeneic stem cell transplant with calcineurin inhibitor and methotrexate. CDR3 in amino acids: CASSLRTRAGVETQYF. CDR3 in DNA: TGTGCCAGCAGCCTCCGGACTCGAGCGGGGGTGGAGACCCAGTACTTC.